The 21 T cell receptor beta chains below all came from one sample that was sequenced in a study of T cells and copy number aberrations in small-cell lung cancer (dated by TCRdb to about 2021). The library was built by means of the immunoSEQ multiplex PCR assay. What TCRdb holds here is the immuneACCESS table cut down to in-frame rearrangements. Part of the clones is not present; checked against another copy, under half of the missing clones reflect an unresolved V gene, and the others are unexplained. The sample records several thousand clones, approximately 79% of which are singletons. In total, the top ten clones hold roughly 8.9% of the sample. The sequenced material came from tumor tissue. Receptors were obtained from a man aged 45-65 years with small cell lung cancer.

V and J are TRBV18 and TRBJ2-7; D is ambiguous. The V end was cut by 6 bases, the J end by 0 bases, with 15 bases between. The CDR3 loop spans 15 amino acids. CDR1 is KGHSH and CDR2 is LQKENI in the germline V gene. The DNA of the CDR3 is TGTGCCAGCTCCCCGCGTGAAGTTTCCTCCTACGAGCAGTACTTC. This encodes CASSPREVSSYEQYF.

This clone turned up a few times. The V call is TRBV9, the J call TRBJ1-2; tentatively, D is TRBD1 (5 bases). The germline gives CDR1 SGDLS, CDR2 YYNGEE. V lost 4 bases and J 4 bases, leaving 17 bases between the germline ends. The length of the CDR3 is 15 residues. The DNA of the CDR3 is TGTGCCAGCAGCCCTCCTTTGAGGGACGGCTATGGCTACACCTTC. This gives the protein CASSPPLRDGYGYTF.

The chain recombines TRBV30 with TRBJ2-7; the match to TRBD2 covers 8 bases. Germline V CDR1 and CDR2: GTSNPN, SVGIG (reference sequence). The CDR3 covers 18 residues. The ends lost 3 bases at V and 3 bases at J; junction bases unmatched: 19. The CDR3 spells CAWSAPPGLALSNYEQYF. CDR3 coding DNA: TGTGCCTGGAGCGCTCCCCCTGGACTAGCTCTTTCAAACTACGAGCAGTACTTC.

The rearrangement joins TRBV18 to TRBJ2-2, with D maybe TRBD2 (5 bases). Germline V gives CDR1 KGHSH, CDR2 LQKENI. The germline V and J ends were trimmed by 5 bases and 0 bases, with 7 bases remaining between them. This CDR3 contains 14 residues. Here the CDR3 reads CASSFGTNTGELFF. DNA for the CDR3: TGTGCCAGCTCATTCGGGACGAACACCGGGGAGCTGTTTTTT.

This clone has just one count. The gene calls are TRBV5-1 and TRBJ1-1; the D gene is possibly TRBD1 (5 bases). The CDR3 loop spans 14 amino acids. The V end was cut by 0 bases, the J end by 2 bases, with 8 bases between. Germline CDR1 SGHRS, CDR2 YFSETQ. This CDR3 reads CASSLGGSNTEAFF. For the CDR3, the DNA is TGCGCCAGCAGCTTGGGGGGGAGTAACACTGAAGCTTTCTTT.

This sequence joins TRBV27 and TRBJ2-3; TRBD2 matches at 10 bases. Germline lookup yields CDR1 MNHEY and CDR2 SMNVEV (reference sequence). Trimming took 7 bases from V and 3 from J; bases not matched to a gene: 7. The CDR3 sequence is 15 residues long. This CDR3 is CASKPAGGPTDTQYF. DNA of the CDR3: TGTGCCAGCAAACCAGCGGGAGGGCCGACAGATACGCAGTATTTT.

This chain connects TRBV5-6 to TRBJ1-4; D possibly corresponds to TRBD1 (5 bases). Per germline, CDR1 SGHDT and CDR2 YYEEEE. This CDR3 comprises 13 residues. V lost 6 bases to trimming and J lost 7 bases, with 13 bases between them. CDR3 sequence: CASTPRDGEKLFF. For the CDR3, the DNA is TGTGCCAGCACACCACGGGACGGTGAAAAACTGTTTTTT.

As for this clone: The junction departs from the called germline gene at one end, perhaps through a read error. V usage is TRBV9 and J usage is TRBJ1-4; D is possibly TRBD1 (6 bases). Germline CDR1 reads SGDLS; CDR2 reads YYNGEE. The CDR3 spans 15 residues. CDR3 DNA: TGTACCAGCAGCGTAGGTCTGGGGGGCGATGAAAAACTGTTTTTT. Residues: CTSSVGLGGDEKLFF.

Here the CDR3 DNA reads TGTGCCAGCAGCAAACAAAATACGGGACTAGCGGGATATGTAAAAAGCACAGATACGCAGTATTTT. Residues: CASSKQNTGLAGYVKSTDTQYF. The chain employs TRBV2 and TRBJ2-3; 13 positions match TRBD2. Unmatched junction bases numbered 21, after V lost 6 bases and J lost 0 bases. The CDR3 sequence is 22 residues long. Germline CDR1 is SNHLY and CDR2 is FYNNEI.

The chain couples TRBV28 to TRBJ1-5, with TRBD1 identical over 7 bases. The CDR3 extends over 16 amino acids. Trimming at V came to 5 bases and at J to 0 bases, leaving 7 bases not matched to a gene. Germline V lookup: CDR1 MDHEN, CDR2 SYDVKM. As DNA, the CDR3 is TGTGCCAGCAGTCCTGAACAGGGGTATAGCAATCAGCCCCAGCATTTT. Its protein is CASSPEQGYSNQPQHF.

The rearrangement links TRBV7-2 to TRBJ1-1, with TRBD1 matching over 9 bases. V trimming: 4 bases; J trimming: 6 bases; junction bases outside the gene matches: 9. The CDR3 contains 15 residues. Per germline, CDR1 SGHTA and CDR2 FQGNSA. DNA of the CDR3: TGTGCCAGCAGCTCGACAGGGGGTATTTACTCTGAAGCTTTCTTT. Protein sequence: CASSSTGGIYSEAFF.

V and J are TRBV18 and TRBJ2-7, with D perhaps TRBD1 (6 bases). CDR3 size: 14 residues. Between the trimmed V and J ends, which lost 0 bases and 0 bases, there was a span of 6 bases. Looked up from germline, CDR1 is KGHSH and CDR2 is LQKENI. CDR3 in DNA: TGTGCCAGCTCACCACCGGGACACTCCTACGAGCAGTACTTC. Its translation: CASSPPGHSYEQYF.

The V gene is TRBV5-5, the J gene TRBJ2-5; 7 nucleotides match TRBD1. The CDR3 runs to 16 residues. The germline gives CDR1 SGHKS, CDR2 YYEKEE (reference sequence). Trimming at V came to 0 bases and at J to 5 bases, leaving 10 bases not matched to a gene. This chain's CDR3 is CASSLDHIDREETQYF. CDR3 nucleotide sequence: TGTGCCAGCAGCTTGGATCATATCGACAGGGAGGAGACCCAGTACTTC.

The chain combines TRBV9 with TRBJ2-2; TRBD2 agrees at 12 bases. The CDR3 spans 16 residues. Per germline, CDR1 SGDLS and CDR2 YYNGEE. With 4 bases clipped from V and 4 bases from J, the junction kept 5 bases outside the gene matches. CDR3 sequence reads: CASSILAGGTTGELFF. The CDR3 DNA reads as TGTGCCAGCAGCATACTAGCGGGAGGCACCACCGGGGAGCTGTTTTTT.

This chain joins TRBV11-2 and TRBJ1-1; D may be TRBD1 (5 bases). V lost 5 bases, J lost 5 bases, and 15 bases lay in between. The germline V gene has CDR1 SGHAT and CDR2 FQNNGV. The CDR3 loop spans 14 amino acids. The CDR3 bases are TGTGCCAGCAGCCCCTGGGGGGAGAAAACTGAAGCTTTCTTT. Its translation is CASSPWGEKTEAFF.

The V and J genes are TRBV11-3 and TRBJ2-1; D gene unclear. CDR3 size: 13 residues. Between the trimmed V and J ends, which lost 4 bases and 2 bases, there was a span of 6 bases. Germline-derived CDR1 and CDR2 are SGHNT and YENEEA. CDR3 in amino acids: CASSSSPYNEQFF. In nucleotides, the CDR3 is TGTGCCAGCAGCTCCTCCCCCTACAATGAGCAGTTCTTC.

The chain carries TRBV18 and TRBJ2-7; 10 bases agree with TRBD2. The J segment lost 6 bases and the V segment lost 4 bases, leaving 9 bases of the junction unmatched. The CDR3 is 15 amino acids. CDR1 and CDR2 from the germline V gene are KGHSH and LQKENI. The DNA of the CDR3 is TGTGCCAGCTCACGAAGAACTAGCGGGGAGGTCGAGCAGTACTTC. It codes for CASSRRTSGEVEQYF.

The chain links TRBV7-9 to TRBJ2-2; D possibly matches TRBD1 or TRBD2 (6 bases each). The V end was cut by 6 bases, the J end by 0 bases, with 11 bases between. Germline values: CDR1 SEHNR, CDR2 FQNEAQ (reference sequence). The CDR3 totals 15 residues. The CDR3 nucleotides read TGTGCCAGCAGTTGGGGGGCATCGAACACCGGGGAGCTGTTTTTT. It is translated as CASSWGASNTGELFF.

The V gene is TRBV19, the J gene TRBJ2-3; TRBD1 agrees at 7 bases. The germline gives CDR1 LNHDA, CDR2 SQIVND (reference sequence). CDR3 length: 13 residues. V was pared by 7 bases and J by 3 bases, with 4 bases of the junction left unmatched. The CDR3: CASKTRGTDTQYF. The CDR3 coding sequence is TGTGCCAGTAAAACCAGGGGGACAGATACGCAGTATTTT.

The J gene is TRBJ2-5, the V gene TRBV11-1; 7 bases agree with TRBD2. The ends lost 1 base at V and 1 base at J; junction bases unmatched: 9. CDR3 length: 17 residues. Germline V gene data show CDR1 as SGHAT and CDR2 as FQDESV (reference sequence). DNA for the CDR3: TGTGCCAGCAGCTTAGATCGGTGGGAGGGTCCCCAAGAGACCCAGTACTTC. It encodes CASSLDRWEGPQETQYF.

The chain joins TRBV28 to TRBJ2-1; the D is unclear. CDR3 size: 13 residues. The V gene's germline CDR1 is MDHEN and CDR2 SYDVKM. Trimming shortened V by 3 bases and J by 5 bases, and 8 bases separated the two germline ends. CDR3 sequence reads: CASSFKINNEQFF. For the CDR3, the DNA is TGTGCCAGCAGTTTTAAGATAAACAATGAGCAGTTCTTC.